The rows below give T cell receptor beta chains drawn from one sample of a study of T-cell memory formation after mild COVID-19. TCRdb reprocessed the 5' RACE reads via MiXCR and lists one record per CDR3 protein. In the table there are under 350,000 distinct CDR3 sequences, 15% to 20% of which are singletons. Sequenced: PBMCs or a T cell subset sorted from them (not recorded which). The receptors were gathered from a man between 18 and 29 years old who had mild COVID-19 (a few samples of this study predate the infection). Cell type and time point are not known. Each CDR3 is given with its conserved first and last residue. A D gene is named only where the DNA matches it firmly. Size is omitted from some rows. Given values are once, few, many or a class for expanded clones.

TRBJ2-7 | - | TRBV6-2/TRBV6-3 | 15 | few | TGTGCCAGCAGTTACTTACAGGGCCGACCTTACGAGCAGTACTTC | CASSYLQGRPYEQYF
TRBJ1-4 | TRBD1 | TRBV18 | 13 | - | TGTGCCAGCTCCCGACAGGGTCCGGAAAAACTGTTTTTT | CASSRQGPEKLFF
TRBJ1-5 | - | TRBV12-3/TRBV12-4 | 16 | - | TGTGCCAGCAGCGCCCCTACGACAGAAAGCAATCAGCCCCAGCATTTT | CASSAPTTESNQPQHF
TRBJ2-3 | TRBD2 | TRBV4-2 | 17 | - | TGTGCCAGCAGCCAAGACGGAAATAGCGGGTCCTTGAATACGCAGTATTTT | CASSQDGNSGSLNTQYF
TRBJ2-7 | - | TRBV7-2 | 13 | - | TGTGCCAGCAGCCGGGGCAGCGCCTACGAGCAGTACTTC | CASSRGSAYEQYF
TRBJ2-5 | TRBD1 | TRBV7-8 | 15 | - | TGTGCCAGCAGCTTAGGACAGGGTACACAAGAGACCCAGTACTTC | CASSLGQGTQETQYF
TRBJ2-2 | - | TRBV6-6 | 13 | few | TGTGCCAGCAGCCCCCCGGGCCCCGGGGAGCTGTTTTTT | CASSPPGPGELFF
TRBJ2-7 | - | TRBV12-3/TRBV12-4 | 11 | - | TGTGCCAGCAGTACGGGGCAGGGCCTGTACTTC | CASSTGQGLYF
TRBJ1-1 | - | TRBV30 | 15 | few | TGTGCCTGGAGTGTATCAGACAGACTCCAGACTGAAGCTTTCTTT | CAWSVSDRLQTEAFF
TRBJ1-1 | - | TRBV7-8 | 14 | - | TGTGCCAGCAGCTTCGGGGACGTTAGCACTGAAGCTTTCTTT | CASSFGDVSTEAFF
TRBJ1-2 | - | TRBV20-1 | 10 | few | TGCAGTGCCCTCAGGGACGGCTACACCTTC | CSALRDGYTF
TRBJ2-7 | TRBD1 | TRBV6-5 | 13 | - | TGTGCCAGCGGGCCGGGACAGGGATACGAGCAGTACTTC | CASGPGQGYEQYF
TRBJ2-5 | TRBD2 | TRBV5-5 | 15 | - | TGTGCCAGCAGCTCGGCGGGGGGGGCTCCAGAGACCCAGTACTTC | CASSSAGGAPETQYF
TRBJ2-7 | - | TRBV6-2/TRBV6-3 | 16 | - | TGTGCCAGCAGTTACTCGAGGGTCAGCAGCACCTACGAGCAGTACTTC | CASSYSRVSSTYEQYF
TRBJ2-2 | TRBD2 | TRBV7-2 | 15 | few | TGTGCCAGCAGCTTATCCTCTAGCGGCACCGGGGAGCTGTTTTTT | CASSLSSSGTGELFF
TRBJ2-6 | - | TRBV6-2/TRBV6-3 | 18 | - | TGTGCCAGCAGTTACGGTACCAGGGTTCTCTCTGGGGCCAACGTCCTGACTTTC | CASSYGTRVLSGANVLTF
TRBJ2-7 | TRBD1 | TRBV20-1 | 13 | few | TGCAGTGCTAGAGTAATAGGGACAGGCCTTTGGTTCTTC | CSARVIGTGLWFF